This T cell receptor beta chain was sequenced for a study of TIL therapy for anti-PD-1-resistant metastatic lung cancer. About the research overall: Several tumors were EGFR-mutant and two were ALK-rearranged.

Findings and limits, study-wide: This highly selected cohort may not generalize to typical lung cancer patients. TIL cultures after expansion showed higher clonality and lower diversity than baseline tumor (median about 6% vs 30%).

The libraries were made with immunoSEQ v3. Assay: immunoSEQ multiplex PCR; the TCRdb copy retains only in-frame clones and omits some. This sample carries roughly 8,000 clones, roughly four fifths of them seen once, and the ten largest clones take around 7.1%. To note about this clone: Its matching antigen is unknown.

The V and J ends lost 0 bases and 8 bases respectively, with 14 bases between them. The CDR3 contains 15 residues. Germline loops: CDR1 GTSNPN, CDR2 SVGIG (reference sequence). Sample time point: pre-treatment sample, taken before nivolumab and TIL therapy. Tumor tissue came from excised metastases, mostly pleural nodules or supraclavicular lymph nodes. This chain links TRBV30 with TRBJ1-6; D remains ambiguous. The specimen comprised tumor tissue, sampled at baseline. The receptor's source is a person between 25 and 80 years old with non-small cell lung cancer. CDR3 coding DNA: TGTGCCTGGAGTGTACTTACGTGGGGAGATTCACCCCTCCACTTT. Encoded protein: CAWSVLTWGDSPLHF.